The present T cell receptor beta chain was sequenced within a study of shared clonotypes between healthy human individuals (TCRdb year 2020). Concerning the study at large: Three men and a couple of women, aged 18 to 49 years, made up the cohort. Blood TCR repertoires of roughly five healthy adults were deeply sequenced to estimate repertoire size and the extent of clonotype sharing between individuals. Each donor's leukapheresis produced roughly between roughly 0.85 and 9.5 billion PBMCs. For each donor, CD4 naive and CD4 memory were each given three plates, CD8 naive was given two plates, and CD8 memory was given one plate. To increase sequencing depth and limit assay-specific biases, TCR repertoire library preparation and sequencing were carried out by different laboratories using diverse techniques.

With regard to this clone: The target of this receptor is not known. The input lacks base qualities; no much larger clone sits a single base away.

Using the deep immunoSEQ assay, TCR CDR3 regions were amplified from genomic DNA by multiplex PCR. Extracted genomic DNA from each cell subset was distributed evenly across all wells of several immunoSEQ 96-well plates, and each plate was treated as a replicate. For sorted subsets, 150 to 250 ng genomic DNA, equal to some 30,000 T cell genomes, was loaded into each replicate PCR. Purified libraries were measured with a Qubit 3.0 fluorometer, size-checked on a Bioanalyzer 2100, and measured again with the KAPA Library Quantification kit. Every immunoSEQ 96-well plate was sequenced on a dedicated single-read 150-cycle Illumina NextSeq 550 flow cell. As for the authors' bioinformatics: The immunoSEQ output contained only junctional sequences without quality scores, so filtering could not match that applied to full-length reads. To assign V/J genes and CDR3, sequences were annotated against IMGT germline references using PyIR, a Python wrapper for IgBLAST v1.9. Reads with weak V/J assignments (E-value above 1e-6), missing CDR3, stop codons, out-of-frame junctions, or ambiguous translated residues were removed. V3J clonotypes were defined by identical inferred V gene, J gene, and CDR3 amino acid sequence. Percentage overlap between repertoires was calculated by dividing the number of shared unique clonotypes by the size of the smaller repertoire. Richness of each repertoire was evaluated using RTK rarefaction, the Chao1 estimator, and Recon v2.1 estimates of unobserved clonotypes. OLGA was used to compute generation probabilities for all TCRbeta clonotypes that the gDNA method yielded from several donors. The clones in this table, taken by TCRdb from immuneACCESS, are in-frame only. Not every clone is retained; where verified, under half of the shortfall comes from an unresolved V gene, and the cause of the rest is unknown. V and J calls and clone size follow that table, whereas D and trimming were derived from the DNA. This sample gives some 2 million clones in total; approximately 94% of them show up just once. Approximately 1% of the sample is held by the ten biggest clonotypes.

Results and caveats for the whole study, not just this receptor: Sampling was restricted to blood, and TCR repertoires in tissues likely differ from the TCR repertoires found in blood. Estimated clonotype richness was generally larger for naive than for memory subsets. Pairwise subsampling led to the expectation that sequencing depth would affect the degree of clonotype sharing among donors. Across a handful of donors, around 5% of naive CD4, 3% to 3.5% of naive CD8, 2.3% of memory CD4, and about 0.44% of memory CD8 clonotypes were shared. The genetic and exposure-history diversity represented was limited by the small number of donors. Compared with non-shared clonotypes, the clonotypes found in all four sorted-subset donors had higher generation probabilities. Rarefaction of sorted-subset datasets indicated incomplete sequencing despite the large sequencing depth.

CD8 naive samples consisted of CD45RO-negative cells that were positively selected for CCR7, yielding a CD45RA+CCR7+ population without TemRA cells. The donors were healthy, HIV-negative adults who had no recently reported acute infections or vaccinations. Every donor was a Caucasian adult residing in Nashville, Tennessee, USA. Blood was collected by leukapheresis, and PBMCs were isolated by Ficoll-Histopaque density gradient centrifugation and then cryopreserved in liquid nitrogen vapor phase. Analytical flow cytometry was used to check the purity and quantity of every magnetically sorted T cell population. Genomic DNA was isolated from each sorted fraction and quantified by UV absorbance on a Nanodrop 2000c. Inclusive of the bounding cysteine and phenylalanine, the CDR3 is 15 residues long. Just the 45-base CDR3 DNA is kept, in frame starting at base 1. Unmatched junction bases come to 7, with V trimmed by 5 bases and J by 4 bases. The germline V gene encodes CDR1 SEHNR and CDR2 FQNEAQ (reference sequence).

In this chain, TRBV7-9 is recombined with TRBJ1-4; 7 bases in between match TRBD1. Sequences were obtained from naive CD8+ T cells sorted from blood. Per the publication, the cell subset or site label means: CD45RA+CCR7+. The TCR comes from a man in his late teens or twenties in good health. The sequenced DNA is TGTGCCAGCAGCGACCGGGACAGAGTTAATGAAAAACTGTTTTTT. It translates to CASSDRDRVNEKLFF.